The T cell receptor (beta chain) under discussion was sequenced for a study of spatial heterogeneity in lung cancer. TCRdb independently ran MiXCR on the 5' RACE reads; one entry per CDR3 protein. This table has approximately 47,000 distinct CDR3 sequences, 7.5% to 8% appearing once. This sample's time point: sample taken at primary tumor resection. Material for sequencing was whole RNA from tumor, nontumor lung or frozen PBMC, left unsorted. This CDR3 is 16 amino acids long. Germline CDR1 reads SGHTA; CDR2 reads FQGNSA. J was trimmed by 5 bases and V by 5 bases; bases with no gene match: 12. This clonotype was observed a few times.

The sequence came from a female donor with early-stage non-small cell lung cancer. J is TRBJ1-5 and V is TRBV7-2, with TRBD1 identical over 7 bases. The specimen comprised PBMCs, sampled at surgery. CDR3 bases: TGTGCCAGCAGCCGAACGACAGGGAGGGTTCATCAGCCCCAGCATTTT. Translated, it gives CASSRTTGRVHQPQHF.